This TCR beta chain derives from a study of control samples from healthy donors and cancer patients. Clones were read by immunoSEQ multiplex PCR, and TCRdb kept only the in-frame ones, dropping some. The table lists about 41,000 clones, approximately 94% of them singletons, with around 25% in the top ten. Sequencing was performed on blood. The receptor comes from a man in his fifties or sixties in good health.

CDR3 sequence reads: CASSVAVGTDTQYF. The CDR3 region has the DNA TGTGCCAGCAGCGTAGCAGTCGGCACAGATACGCAGTATTTT. The chain recombines TRBV9 with TRBJ2-3; D is unresolved. CDR3 length: 14 amino acids. The germline CDR1 and CDR2 sequences are SGDLS and YYNGEE. Trimming removed 0 bases from V and 1 base from J, with 6 bases in between.